The 29 T cell receptor beta chains listed next were all sequenced from one sample in a study of T cells in narcolepsy. Repertoires were generated with immunoSEQ multiplex PCR, while TCRdb's copy carries only in-frame clones and drops some. The sample has under 11,000 clones, 60% to 80% seen once; the top ten hold approximately 22%. Sequencing was done on a sample of CD45RA- memory CD8+ T cells from PBMCs. The receptors originated from a human donor with narcolepsy.

The CDR3 sequence is CASSIVASPVEEQYF. The CDR3 nucleotides read TGTGCCAGTAGTATTGTCGCTAGCCCAGTGGAAGAGCAGTACTTC. V and J are TRBV19 and TRBJ2-7, with D perhaps TRBD2 (5 bases). Between the trimmed V and J ends, which lost 3 bases and 7 bases, there was a span of 19 bases. The CDR3 is 15 residues long. Germline loops: CDR1 LNHDA, CDR2 SQIVND (reference sequence).

The rearrangement joins TRBV7-9 to TRBJ2-1; a weak D match, TRBD2 (6 bases). This CDR3 region has 15 residues. V lost 1 base and J 1 base, leaving 8 bases between the germline ends. Germline V CDR1 and CDR2: SEHNR, FQNEAQ (reference sequence). This CDR3 is CASSLGGGSYNEQFF. For the CDR3, the DNA is TGTGCCAGCAGCTTAGGTGGGGGGTCCTACAATGAGCAGTTCTTC. The complete variable domain, with remaining parts taken from reference TRBV7-9 and TRBJ2-1, reads DTGVSQNPRHKITKRGQNVTFRCDPISEHNRLYWYRQTLGQGPEFLTYFQNEAQLEKSRLLSDRFSAERPKGSFSTLEIQRTEQGDSAMYLCASSLGGGSYNEQFFGPGTRLTVL.

V is TRBV7-6 and J is TRBJ2-1; 8 bases are shared with TRBD2. The CDR3 has 18 residues. V lost 1 base and J lost 7; bases outside the gene matches: 15. Germline CDR1 SGHVS, CDR2 FNYEAQ. The CDR3 DNA reads TGTGCCAGCAGCTTAGAAGGTTCGACCGCCCCGGGGGGGAATGAGCAGTTCTTC. It is translated as CASSLEGSTAPGGNEQFF.

V gene TRBV5-6 combines with J gene TRBJ2-7, with D unclear. The CDR3 has 15 amino acids. The V end lost 2 bases, the J end lost 3 bases, and 15 bases lay between the germline ends. CDR1 and CDR2 (germline): SGHDT, YYEEEE. CDR3: CASSLSIGFGYEQYF. In DNA, the CDR3 is TGTGCCAGCAGCTTATCGATAGGGTTCGGCTACGAGCAGTACTTC.

The chain has TRBV4-1 and TRBJ2-1; D possibly matches TRBD1 or TRBD2 (6 bases each). Looked up from germline, CDR1 is MGHRA and CDR2 is YSYEKL. The CDR3 totals 17 residues. V dropped 0 bases and J dropped 0 bases, with 12 bases sitting between them. CDR3 nucleotides: TGCGCCAGCAGCCAAGAGAGGGGGGTCAGCTCCTACAATGAGCAGTTCTTC. Protein: CASSQERGVSSYNEQFF.

This clone has only a few counts. The chain recombines TRBV27 with TRBJ1-5; D is ambiguous. The CDR3 is 16 residues long. Germline lookup yields CDR1 MNHEY and CDR2 SMNVEV (reference sequence). V was pared by 0 bases and J by 0 bases, with 9 bases between. Here the CDR3 DNA reads TGTGCCAGCAGTTTATCTAGTGGGGATAGCAATCAGCCCCAGCATTTT. It specifies CASSLSSGDSNQPQHF.

J is TRBJ1-4 and V is TRBV11-1; no reliable D call. The ends were cut back, 5 bases at V and 0 bases at J, with 10 bases in the middle. The CDR3 is 15 amino acids. Germline V gene lookup returns CDR1 SGHAT and CDR2 FQDESV (reference sequence). In DNA form, the CDR3 reads TGTGCCAGCAGCCTCGAATTCCCAACTAATGAAAAACTGTTTTTT. Translation: CASSLEFPTNEKLFF.

A single count supports this clone. J is TRBJ2-5 and V is TRBV6-1; TRBD2 agrees at 9 bases. The J call may not be correct, given that the DNA end is closer to TRBJ2-7. The CDR3 is 15 amino acids. Looked up from germline, CDR1 is MNHNS and CDR2 is SASEGT. CDR3 in DNA: TGTGCCAGCAGTGAAGATAGCGGGGGTCCTTACGAGCAGTACTTC. Protein: CASSEDSGGPYEQYF.

In this sample, this clone turned up a few times. Relative to the germline gene, one junction end is altered; a read error may explain this. The CDR3 spells CASSLDGVLSVAF. The DNA of the CDR3 is TGTGCCAGCAGCTTAGACGGTGTGCTTTCAGTTGCCTTC. The rearrangement joins TRBV7-9 to TRBJ1-2; D uncertain. Looked up from germline, CDR1 is SEHNR and CDR2 is FQNEAQ (reference sequence). There are 13 residues in the CDR3.

The V and J genes are TRBV11-2 and TRBJ1-1; 11 bases map to TRBD1. V shed 5 bases, J shed 3 bases, and the junction held 11 bases outside the gene matches. In germline, CDR1 is SGHAT, CDR2 FQNNGV. This CDR3 contains 17 residues. The CDR3 DNA is TGTGCCAGCAGCCACCTGGACAGGGGGCTACCAGACACTGAAGCTTTCTTT. It encodes CASSHLDRGLPDTEAFF.

This rearrangement joins TRBV11-2 to TRBJ2-7; D not resolved. V was cut by 3 bases and J by 6 bases, with 9 bases left in between. CDR1 and CDR2 from the germline V gene are SGHAT and FQNNGV. This CDR3 contains 12 residues. The CDR3 nucleotides read TGTGCCAGCAGCTTCACGGGTATCGAGCAGTACTTC. This codes for CASSFTGIEQYF. Supplemented by reference TRBV11-2 and TRBJ2-7, the full variable domain reads EAGVAQSPRYKIIEKRQSVAFWCNPISGHATLYWYQQILGQGPKLLIQFQNNGVVDDSQLPKDRFSAERLKGVDSTLKIQPAKLEDSAVYLCASSFTGIEQYFGPGTRLTVT.

The V gene is TRBV6-5, the J gene TRBJ2-2, with a possible D match to TRBD1 (5 bases). The CDR3 runs 14 residues. The germline V and J ends were trimmed by 5 bases and 3 bases, with 10 bases remaining between them. Germline lookup yields CDR1 MNHEY and CDR2 SVGAGI. The CDR3 DNA follows: TGTGCCAGCAGTGAACTGACAGACACCGGGGAGCTGTTTTTT. Residues: CASSELTDTGELFF.

The V and J genes are TRBV27 and TRBJ2-7, with TRBD2 matching 12 bases. J was trimmed by 0 bases and V by 6 bases; bases with no gene match: 6. The CDR3 extends over 16 amino acids. CDR1 is MNHEY and CDR2 is SMNVEV in the germline V gene (reference sequence). DNA for the CDR3: TGTGCCAGCAGCCGTATACTAGCGGGAGGCTCCTACGAGCAGTACTTC. This gives the protein CASSRILAGGSYEQYF.

There are a few counts of this clone. CDR3 nucleotides: TGTGCCAGCAGCCTGGGAGTTCCCTATAATTCACCCCTCCACTTT. Translated: CASSLGVPYNSPLHF. The rearrangement joins TRBV13 to TRBJ1-6; D uncertain. This CDR3 is built from 15 residues. CDR1 PRHDT and CDR2 FYEKMQ come from the germline V gene (reference sequence). Trimming pared 5 bases from V and 2 bases from J, leaving 10 bases between.

The chain is built from TRBV27 and TRBJ1-1; D might be TRBD1 (6 bases). The V end lost 5 bases, the J end lost 11 bases, and 15 bases lay between the germline ends. Per germline, CDR1 MNHEY and CDR2 SMNVEV (reference sequence). The CDR3 runs 12 residues. CDR3 sequence (DNA): TGTGCCAGCAGTCACACAGGGTTTGCGGCTTTCTTT. Amino acids: CASSHTGFAAFF.

This clone came up once. CDR3 loop: CASSPMREARTGHGYTF. CDR3 in DNA: TGTGCCAGCAGCCCGATGCGTGAGGCTCGAACGGGCCATGGCTACACCTTC. This sequence joins TRBV27 and TRBJ1-2, with D unclear. From germline, CDR1 is MNHEY and CDR2 SMNVEV (reference sequence). The CDR3 has 17 amino acids. V was shortened by 6 bases and J by 6 bases, with 26 bases between the two germline ends.

This sequence joins TRBV18 and TRBJ1-4; 11 bases match TRBD1. V was pared by 6 bases and J by 5 bases, with 17 bases of the junction left unmatched. Germline CDR1 is KGHSH and CDR2 is LQKENI. The CDR3 is 19 amino acids. Written as DNA, the CDR3 is TGTGCCAGCTCCCTAATTGGGGTCCCGGGACAGGGGGGAAATGAAAAACTGTTTTTT. Amino acid sequence: CASSLIGVPGQGGNEKLFF.

The CDR3 reads CASYETGQGAAGQPQHF. The CDR3 region has the DNA TGTGCCAGCTACGAAACGGGACAGGGGGCGGCGGGTCAGCCCCAGCATTTT. The chain is built from TRBV28 and TRBJ1-5, with 12 bases identical to TRBD1. CDR1 and CDR2 (germline): MDHEN, SYDVKM. The CDR3 has 17 amino acids. With V trimmed by 8 bases and J by 6 bases, 14 bases remained unmatched.

V gene TRBV11-2 combines with J gene TRBJ1-2; TRBD1 is a possible D gene (5 bases). V lost 5 bases to trimming and J lost 4 bases, with 14 bases between them. Germline CDR1 and CDR2: SGHAT and FQNNGV. The CDR3 extends over 14 amino acids. In nucleotides, the CDR3 is TGTGCCAGCAGCCCCCGACAGTCAGCCTATGGCTACACCTTC. This sequence encodes CASSPRQSAYGYTF.

The rearrangement joins TRBV14 to TRBJ2-1; tentatively, D is TRBD1 or TRBD2 (6 bases each). Germline V CDR1 and CDR2: SGHDN, FVKESK. The V gene lost 0 bases and the J gene lost 6 bases, with 15 bases spanning the gap. This CDR3 region has 16 residues. The CDR3 is CASSQEGGYLRNEQFF. The CDR3 region has the DNA TGTGCCAGCAGCCAAGAGGGGGGCTACTTGCGCAATGAGCAGTTCTTC.

The CDR3 reads CASSPGTSDTYEQYF. Written as DNA, the CDR3 is TGTGCCAGCAGCCCAGGGACTAGCGACACCTACGAGCAGTACTTC. This rearrangement joins TRBV7-8 to TRBJ2-7, with 10 bases identical to TRBD2. The germline V gene has CDR1 SGHVS and CDR2 FQNEAQ. J was trimmed by 2 bases and V by 5 bases; bases with no gene match: 6. The CDR3 has 15 amino acids.

The chain joins TRBV28 to TRBJ2-7; D ambiguous. CDR3 length: 12 residues. Between the trimmed V and J ends, which lost 4 bases and 1 base, there was a span of 5 bases. Germline-derived CDR1 and CDR2 are MDHEN and SYDVKM. DNA of the CDR3: TGTGCCAGCAGTTGGGGTTCCTACGAGCAGTACTTC. This translates into CASSWGSYEQYF. The whole variable domain, remainder taken from reference TRBV28 and TRBJ2-7, is DVKVTQSSRYLVKRTGEKVFLECVQDMDHENMFWYRQDPGLGLRLIYFSYDVKMKEKGDIPEGYSVSREKKERFSLILESASTNQTSMYLCASSWGSYEQYFGPGTRLTVT.

There are a few counts of this clone. The rearrangement links TRBV5-1 to TRBJ1-1, with TRBD1 matching over 7 bases. Germline V lookup: CDR1 SGHRS, CDR2 YFSETQ. The CDR3 extends over 15 amino acids. The V segment lost 3 bases and the J segment 0 bases; nucleotides outside the gene matches: 5. The CDR3 DNA reads TGCGCCAGCAGCTCCGTACAGGGGATGAACACTGAAGCTTTCTTT. Translation gives CASSSVQGMNTEAFF.

This sequence joins TRBV7-8 and TRBJ2-7; D unclear. CDR3 length equals 13 residues. V gave up 5 bases and J gave up 3 bases, with 11 bases separating them. The germline CDR1 and CDR2 sequences are SGHVS and FQNEAQ. The CDR3: CASSQVLNYEQYF. In nucleotides, the CDR3 is TGTGCCAGCAGCCAAGTCCTAAACTACGAGCAGTACTTC.

This clone was observed once. This rearrangement joins TRBV6-4 to TRBJ1-6; unclear D gene. CDR1 and CDR2 from the germline V gene are MRHNA and SNTAGT. This CDR3 comprises 13 residues. V lost 0 bases and J lost 10, with 7 bases in between. The CDR3 DNA sequence: TGTGCCAGCAGTGACTCCGCCAGCTCACCCCTCCACTTT. Translated, it gives CASSDSASSPLHF.

Concerning this clone itself: This may be a read error: a much more frequent sequence differs by one nucleotide. This chain joins TRBV4-1 and TRBJ2-1; 9 bases are shared with TRBD2. Germline assignment: CDR1 MGHRA and CDR2 YSYEKL. CDR3 length: 16 residues. The CDR3 DNA reads as TGCGCCAGCAGCCAGGATAGCGGGGGAAGCTACAATAAGCAGTTCTTC. Its protein product is CASSQDSGGSYNKQFF.

The table lists this clone with a few counts. This chain connects TRBV6-1 to TRBJ2-2; 9 nucleotides agree with TRBD2. Per germline, CDR1 MNHNS and CDR2 SASEGT. Trimming took 10 bases from V and 7 from J; bases not matched to a gene: 13. This CDR3 spans 15 amino acids. As DNA, the CDR3 is TGTGCCATCTCGGGGGTAGCGGGAGACCACGGGGAGCTGTTTTTT. The encoded protein is CAISGVAGDHGELFF.

This chain connects TRBV6-5 to TRBJ2-1; 8 bases are shared with TRBD2. V trimming: 7 bases; J trimming: 3 bases; junction bases outside the gene matches: 8. Germline assignment: CDR1 MNHEY and CDR2 SVGAGI. The CDR3 covers 15 residues. The CDR3 sequence is CASKPDRGGYNEQFF. CDR3 sequence (DNA): TGTGCCAGCAAACCCGACCGGGGGGGCTACAATGAGCAGTTCTTC.

As regards this clone: Lacking the conserved final phenylalanine or tryptophan, this CDR3 likely reflects a read error. The V call is TRBV5-4, the J call TRBJ1-3; D is ambiguous. Germline CDR1 reads SGHNT; CDR2 reads YYREEE (reference sequence). This CDR3 has 15 amino acids. The CDR3 spells CASSLAPGVGNPIYL. The CDR3 DNA follows: TGTGCCAGCAGCTTAGCCCCCGGGGTTGGAAACCCCATATATTTG.